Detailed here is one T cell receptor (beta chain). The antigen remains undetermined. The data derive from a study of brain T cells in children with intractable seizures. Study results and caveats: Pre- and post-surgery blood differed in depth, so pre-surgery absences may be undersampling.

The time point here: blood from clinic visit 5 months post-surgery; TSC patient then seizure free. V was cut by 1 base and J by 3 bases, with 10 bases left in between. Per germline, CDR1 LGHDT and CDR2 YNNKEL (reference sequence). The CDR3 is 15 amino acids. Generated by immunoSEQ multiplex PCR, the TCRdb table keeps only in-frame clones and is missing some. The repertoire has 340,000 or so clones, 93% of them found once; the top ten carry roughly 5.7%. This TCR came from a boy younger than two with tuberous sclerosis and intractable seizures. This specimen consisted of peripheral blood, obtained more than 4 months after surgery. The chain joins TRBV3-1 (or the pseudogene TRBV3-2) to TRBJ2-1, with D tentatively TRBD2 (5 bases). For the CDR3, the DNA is TGTGCCAGCAGCCAAGCGGGCGGACTCTACAATGAGCAGTTCTTC. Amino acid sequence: CASSQAGGLYNEQFF.